This T cell receptor (beta chain) was captured by sequencing in a study of shared clonotypes between healthy human individuals (dated by TCRdb to the early 2020s). Regarding the complete study: The cohort comprised a couple of women and a few men aged 18 to 49 years. For each donor, three plates each were used for CD4 naive and CD4 memory, two plates were used for CD8 naive, and one plate was used for CD8 memory. The study deeply sequenced blood TCR repertoires of about five healthy adults to estimate repertoire size and the extent of clonotype sharing between individuals. To increase sequencing depth and limit assay-specific biases, different laboratories used diverse techniques to prepare libraries and sequence TCR repertoires. Between about 0.85 and 9.5 billion PBMCs per donor were obtained by leukapheresis. Paper-wide results and their limitations: When a handful of donors were compared, the shared fraction of clonotypes was around 4.6% for naive CD4, 3.5% to 4% for naive CD8, 2.3% for memory CD4, and 0.3% to 0.5% for memory CD8. Because the study included a small number of donors, the genetic and exposure-history diversity represented was limited. Based on pairwise subsampling, the degree of clonotype sharing among donors was expected to be affected by sequencing depth. Rarefaction of sorted-subset datasets indicated incomplete sequencing despite the large sequencing depth. Estimated clonotype richness was generally larger for naive than for memory subsets. Sampling was restricted to blood, and TCR repertoires in tissue are likely to differ from TCR repertoires in blood. Compared with non-shared clonotypes, the clonotypes found in all four sorted-subset donors had higher generation probabilities.

Using the deep immunoSEQ assay, TCR CDR3 regions were amplified from genomic DNA by multiplex PCR. Genomic DNA extracted from each cell subset was distributed evenly over all wells of several immunoSEQ 96-well plates, and each plate served as one replicate. For sorted subsets, roughly 200 ng of genomic DNA, equivalent to some 30,000 T cell genomes, went into each replicate PCR. Purified libraries were quantified with a Qubit 3.0 fluorometer, sized on a Bioanalyzer 2100, and re-quantified with the KAPA Library Quantification kit. Each immunoSEQ 96-well plate was sequenced on its own single-read 150-cycle Illumina NextSeq 550 flow cell. The authors processed their data as follows. Because the immunoSEQ output held only junctional sequences and lacked quality scores, the filtering could not match the filtering applied to full-length reads. Sequences were annotated with PyIR, a Python wrapper for IgBLAST v1.9, using IMGT germline references to assign V/J genes and CDR3. Reads were filtered out if the reads had weak V/J assignments (E-value above 1e-6), no CDR3, stop codons, out-of-frame junctions, or ambiguous translated residues. V3J clonotypes were defined as sequences sharing an identical inferred V gene, J gene, and CDR3 amino acid sequence. Percentage overlap between repertoires was calculated by dividing the number of shared unique clonotypes by the size of the smaller repertoire. Three approaches were used to assess repertoire richness: RTK rarefaction, the Chao1 estimator, and Recon v2.1 estimates of unobserved clonotypes. For all TCRbeta clonotypes obtained by the gDNA method from a handful of donors, generation probabilities were computed with OLGA. TCRdb mirrors the immuneACCESS table, restricted to in-frame sequences. Some clones are absent from its copies; in checked studies, under half trace to an unresolved V gene, and the reason for the others is unknown. V, J and clone size are those of that table, while D and trimming were read from the DNA. For this sample there are 2 million to 2.5 million clones; nearly 97% appear just once. The ten most abundant clones make up around 0.13% of the sample.

The donors were healthy, HIV-negative adults who had no recently reported acute infections or vaccinations. Every donor was a Caucasian adult living in Nashville, Tennessee, USA. CD4+ T cells were enriched by magnetic negative selection, after which naive cells were positively selected on CD45RA and the negative fraction was taken as the memory subset. Blood was obtained by leukapheresis, after which PBMCs were separated by Ficoll-Histopaque density gradient centrifugation and cryopreserved in liquid nitrogen vapor phase. Purity and quantity of every magnetically sorted T cell population were checked by analytical flow cytometry. Each sorted fraction had its genomic DNA isolated and then quantified by UV absorbance on a Nanodrop 2000c. For this clone: The antigen it binds to is not known. No base quality information exists; no much larger clone differs at one position.

CDR1 and CDR2 are read off the germline V gene as SQVTM and ANQGSEA. The CDR3 holds 19 amino acids from the cysteine to the phenylalanine. The CDR3 DNA has 57 bases and is translated from base 1. A distance of 29 bases separates the germline ends of V and J, which lose 4 bases and 4 bases respectively. The chain employs TRBV29-1 and TRBJ2-1; a tentative D call is TRBD2 (5 bases match). The sequenced material came from naive CD4+ T cells sorted from blood. What the cell subset or site label conveys for this sample: CD45RA+ positively selected. The clonotype comes from a man aged 18 to 29 in good health. The DNA sequence is as follows: TGCAGCGTTGCCGGAAGTCCGGGCCCCGAGGAGGAATTATACAATGAGCAGTTCTTC. This is translated as CSVAGSPGPEEELYNEQFF.